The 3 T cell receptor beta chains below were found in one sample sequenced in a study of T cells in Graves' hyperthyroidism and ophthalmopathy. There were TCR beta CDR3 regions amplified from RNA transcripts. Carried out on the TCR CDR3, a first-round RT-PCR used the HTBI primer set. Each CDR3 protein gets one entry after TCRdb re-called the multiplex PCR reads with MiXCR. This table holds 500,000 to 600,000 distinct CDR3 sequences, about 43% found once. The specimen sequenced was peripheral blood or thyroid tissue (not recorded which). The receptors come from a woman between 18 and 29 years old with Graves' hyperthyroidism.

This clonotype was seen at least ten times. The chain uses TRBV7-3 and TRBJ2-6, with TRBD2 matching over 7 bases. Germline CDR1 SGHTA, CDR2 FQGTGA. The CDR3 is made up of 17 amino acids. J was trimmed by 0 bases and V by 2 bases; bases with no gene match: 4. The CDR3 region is CASSLAGAGSGANVLTF. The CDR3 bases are TGTGCCAGCAGCTTAGCGGGAGCCGGCTCTGGGGCCAACGTCCTGACTTTC.

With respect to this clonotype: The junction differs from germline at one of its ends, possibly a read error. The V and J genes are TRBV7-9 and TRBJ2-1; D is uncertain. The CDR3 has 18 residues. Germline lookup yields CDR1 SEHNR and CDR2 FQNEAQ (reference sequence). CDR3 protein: CASSPLPHTERAYNEQFF. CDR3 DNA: TGCGCCAGCAGCCCGCTCCCCCATACGGAGCGCGCCTACAATGAGCAGTTCTTC. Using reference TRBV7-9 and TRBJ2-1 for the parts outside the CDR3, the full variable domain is DTGVSQNPRHKITKRGQNVTFRCDPISEHNRLYWYRQTLGQGPEFLTYFQNEAQLEKSRLLSDRFSAERPKGSFSTLEIQRTEQGDSAMYLCASSPLPHTERAYNEQFFGPGTRLTVL.

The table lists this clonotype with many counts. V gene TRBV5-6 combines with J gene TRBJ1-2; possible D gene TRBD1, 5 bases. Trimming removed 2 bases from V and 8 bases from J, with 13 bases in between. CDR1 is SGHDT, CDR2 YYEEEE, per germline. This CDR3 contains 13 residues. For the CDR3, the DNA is TGTGCCAGCAGCTTTCGGCAGGGTGACGGCTACACCTTC. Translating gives CASSFRQGDGYTF. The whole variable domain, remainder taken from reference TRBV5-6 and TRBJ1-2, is DAGVTQSPTHLIKTRGQQVTLRCSPKSGHDTVSWYQQALGQGPQFIFQYYEEEERQRGNFPDRFSGHQFPNYSSELNVNALLLGDSALYLCASSFRQGDGYTFGSGTRLTVV.